The 27 T cell receptor beta chains presented below share a single source sample, sequenced in a study of blood T cell repertoires in COVID-19 (dated by TCRdb to the early 2020s). The library came from the immunoSEQ multiplex PCR assay. Imported from immuneACCESS, the table was reduced by TCRdb to in-frame sequences with V and J called. These copies leave out some clones; in studies compared against another copy, an unresolved V gene accounts for under half, and the cause of the remainder is not known. This sample lists under 250,000 clones; 88% were detected once. About 2.9% of the sample is held by the ten biggest clonotypes. Sequencing used PBMCs or T cells enriched from blood (not recorded which). The source is a woman between 35 and 50 years old who had been exposed to COVID-19.

This clone is a singleton in its sample. The rearrangement links TRBV19 to TRBJ1-2, with 10 bases lining up with TRBD1. The CDR3 sequence is 13 residues long. Germline V lookup: CDR1 LNHDA, CDR2 SQIVND (reference sequence). The ends lost 6 bases at V and 8 bases at J; junction bases unmatched: 6. This CDR3 reads CASRRDRGFGYTF. The CDR3, as DNA: TGTGCCAGTAGGCGGGACAGGGGTTTCGGCTACACCTTC.

The chain recombines TRBV12-3 or TRBV12-4 with TRBJ1-3; D unclear. The V gene lost 6 bases and the J gene lost 11 bases, with 11 bases spanning the gap. The CDR3 covers 11 residues. CDR3 bases: TGTGCCAGCAGCCCGCGTTTATCCATATATTTT. Translated, it gives CASSPRLSIYF.

The chain links TRBV25-1 to TRBJ2-7; 11 nucleotides line up with TRBD2. Germline values: CDR1 MGHDK, CDR2 SYGVNS. The CDR3 contains 17 residues. V shed 11 bases and J 3 bases; nucleotides not matched to a gene: 18. This CDR3 is CAHQGLAVRRKNYEQYV. CDR3 DNA sequence: TGTGCCCACCAGGGACTAGCGGTCCGGCGAAAGAACTACGAGCAGTACGTC.

The chain recombines TRBV4-1 with TRBJ1-4; 7 nucleotides line up with TRBD1. Looked up from germline, CDR1 is MGHRA and CDR2 is YSYEKL. The CDR3 is 18 residues long. V shed 0 bases and J 0 bases; nucleotides not matched to a gene: 7. CDR3 sequence (DNA): TGCGCCAGCAGCCAAGATCCATTCGGACAGGCAACTAATGAAAAACTGTTTTTT. Its translation is CASSQDPFGQATNEKLFF.

This chain connects TRBV28 to TRBJ2-7; 7 bases align to TRBD2. Trimming cost V 6 bases and J 3 bases; bases outside gene matches: 5. From germline, CDR1 is MDHEN and CDR2 SYDVKM. The CDR3 length is 13 residues. In DNA, the CDR3 is TGTGCCAGCAGCCGGGACTACAACTACGAGCAGTACGTC. Its translation is CASSRDYNYEQYV.

This clone was seen just once. The chain recombines TRBV5-6 with TRBJ2-7; 8 bases fit TRBD2. Germline assignment: CDR1 SGHDT and CDR2 YYEEEE. V shed 3 bases, J shed 2 bases, and the junction held 10 bases outside the gene matches. The CDR3 covers 16 residues. Here the CDR3 reads CASSWGSGTRPYEQYV. The DNA for the CDR3 is TGTGCCAGCAGCTGGGGATCCGGGACTAGACCCTACGAGCAGTACGTC.

The J gene is TRBJ2-3, the V gene TRBV4-1; 11 nucleotides line up with TRBD2. From germline, CDR1 is MGHRA and CDR2 YSYEKL. The CDR3 covers 19 residues. Trimming at V came to 2 bases and at J to 5 bases, leaving 15 bases not matched to a gene. This chain's CDR3 is CASSQKGFSGGAEIDTQYF. CDR3 nucleotides: TGCGCCAGCAGCCAAAAGGGGTTTAGCGGGGGGGCAGAAATAGATACGCAGTATTTT.

The chain links TRBV5-4 to TRBJ1-2; 9 positions agree with TRBD1. There are 13 residues in the CDR3. Germline CDR1 is SGHNT and CDR2 is YYREEE (reference sequence). Trimming at V came to 5 bases and at J to 4 bases, leaving 3 bases not matched to a gene. CDR3 loop: CASRGTGSYGYTF. CDR3 nucleotides: TGTGCCAGCAGGGGGACAGGGAGCTATGGCTACACCTTC.

The genes are TRBV28 and TRBJ1-1, with D hard to call. The germline gives CDR1 MDHEN, CDR2 SYDVKM. The CDR3 extends over 13 amino acids. The ends were cut back, 7 bases at V and 2 bases at J, with 11 bases in the middle. CDR3: CASISGVNTEAFF. CDR3 bases: TGTGCCAGCATTTCCGGGGTTAACACTGAAGCTTTCTTT.

The J gene is TRBJ1-5, the V gene TRBV27; 7 bases map to TRBD1. This CDR3 contains 13 residues. Trimming at V came to 6 bases and at J to 7 bases, leaving 6 bases not matched to a gene. In germline, CDR1 is MNHEY, CDR2 SMNVEV (reference sequence). This chain's CDR3 is CASSNRGLQPQHF. CDR3 sequence (DNA): TGTGCCAGCAGCAACAGGGGACTCCAGCCCCAGCATTTT.

The chain is built from TRBV14 and TRBJ2-2; D remains unclear. V was clipped by 1 base and J by 6 bases, with 6 bases between them. This CDR3 has 13 amino acids. Germline CDR1 is SGHDN and CDR2 is FVKESK. The CDR3 is CASSQGVSGELFF. Here the CDR3 DNA reads TGTGCCAGCAGCCAAGGCGTTTCCGGGGAGCTGTTTTTT.

This CDR3 is CASSPGTGRVEQYV. The CDR3 nucleotides read TGTGCCAGCAGCCCCGGGACAGGGAGGGTCGAGCAGTACGTC. The rearrangement links TRBV5-1 to TRBJ2-7; 9 nucleotides align to TRBD1. CDR3 size: 14 residues. The germline gives CDR1 SGHRS, CDR2 YFSETQ.

This clone was recorded only once. The rearrangement uses TRBV10-3 and TRBJ1-4; possibly TRBD1 for D (6 bases). Germline V gives CDR1 ENHRY, CDR2 SYGVKD. V lost 4 bases to trimming and J lost 3 bases, with 6 bases between them. This CDR3 is built from 13 residues. CDR3 residues: CAISGTANEKLFF. The CDR3 bases are TGTGCCATCAGTGGGACAGCTAATGAAAAACTGTTTTTT.

The chain recombines TRBV25-1 with TRBJ1-6; TRBD1 might be the D (6 bases). Trimming took 2 bases from V and 7 from J, leaving 12 bases between them. This CDR3 comprises 15 residues. From germline, CDR1 is MGHDK and CDR2 SYGVNS. The CDR3 coding sequence is TGTGCCAGCAGTGAACCCAGGGGAGGGAATTCACCCCTCCACTTT. This translates into CASSEPRGGNSPLHF.

The chain is built from TRBV27 and TRBJ2-1; TRBD2 matches 9 bases. The CDR3 loop spans 16 amino acids. Trimming took 4 bases from V and 0 from J; bases not matched to a gene: 4. The germline V gene has CDR1 MNHEY and CDR2 SMNVEV (reference sequence). The CDR3 DNA reads TGTGCCAGCAGTTCACTAGCGGGTCTCTCCTACAATGAGCAGTTCTTC. It yields the protein CASSSLAGLSYNEQFF.

The chain joins TRBV10-1 to TRBJ1-4, with no clear D. This CDR3 comprises 16 residues. With 4 bases removed from V and 5 bases from J, the gap between germline ends came to 17 bases. CDR1 is WNHNN and CDR2 is SYGVQD in the germline V gene (reference sequence). CDR3 sequence reads: CASSGIPGYRNEKLFF. The CDR3 DNA reads TGCGCCAGCAGTGGAATCCCGGGGTATAGGAATGAAAAACTGTTTTTT.

The rearrangement links TRBV5-4 to TRBJ2-7; TRBD1 is a possible D gene (6 bases). This CDR3 contains 15 residues. Trimming pared 3 bases from V and 0 bases from J, leaving 13 bases between. The germline V gene has CDR1 SGHNT and CDR2 YYREEE (reference sequence). In DNA, the CDR3 is TGTGCCAGCAGCTCCGGGACAAGGAGCTCCTACGAGCAGTACTTC. Translated, it gives CASSSGTRSSYEQYF.

The V and J genes are TRBV12-5 and TRBJ2-5, with TRBD2 identical over 8 bases. CDR3 size: 15 residues. Germline CDR1 reads LGHNT; CDR2 reads FRNRAP. With V trimmed by 1 base and J by 7 bases, 8 bases remained unmatched. CDR3 sequence: CASGLDPGLGGTQYF. The CDR3 DNA reads TGTGCTAGTGGTTTGGACCCGGGACTAGGGGGGACCCAGTACTTC.

The chain has TRBV5-1 and TRBJ1-2, with a possible D match to TRBD1 (5 bases). Trimming cost V 0 bases and J 7 bases, with 13 bases left between them. The CDR3 runs 14 residues. The germline V gene encodes CDR1 SGHRS and CDR2 YFSETQ. The chain's CDR3 is CASSLEGRAAGYTF. The CDR3 nucleotides are TGCGCCAGCAGCTTGGAGGGCAGGGCGGCTGGCTACACCTTC.

The genes are TRBV27 and TRBJ2-1; 12 nucleotides align to TRBD2. Germline trimming cut 2 bases from V and 9 bases from J; bases unmatched to any gene: 5. The CDR3 covers 15 residues. CDR1 and CDR2 from the germline V gene are MNHEY and SMNVEV (reference sequence). The DNA for the CDR3 is TGTGCCAGCAGTTTAAGGGAACTAGCGGGAGGTGAGCAGTTCTTC. Protein product: CASSLRELAGGEQFF.

The V gene is TRBV19, the J gene TRBJ2-3; D is uncertain. The V and J ends lost 3 bases and 3 bases respectively, with 10 bases between them. The CDR3 has 14 amino acids. Germline CDR1 is LNHDA and CDR2 is SQIVND (reference sequence). CDR3 protein: CASSIRSGTDTQYF. The CDR3 DNA reads TGTGCCAGTAGTATCCGGAGTGGGACAGATACGCAGTATTTT. Full variable domain (outside the CDR3, taken from reference TRBV19 and TRBJ2-3): DGGITQSPKYLFRKEGQNVTLSCEQNLNHDAMYWYRQDPGQGLRLIYYSQIVNDFQKGDIAEGYSVSREKKESFPLTVTSAQKNPTAFYLCASSIRSGTDTQYFGPGTRLTVL.

This chain uses TRBV15 with TRBJ2-3; 10 bases are a match to TRBD2. This CDR3 contains 17 residues. After removal of 3 bases from V and 2 bases from J, the junction contained 8 bases not matched to a gene. CDR1 is LNHNV and CDR2 is YYDKDF in the germline V gene (reference sequence). This CDR3 is CATSRSGRAVDTDTQYF. The CDR3 DNA reads TGTGCCACCAGCAGGAGCGGGAGGGCCGTGGACACAGATACGCAGTATTTT. Drawing the rest from reference TRBV15 and TRBJ2-3, the complete variable domain is DAMVIQNPRYQVTQFGKPVTLSCSQTLNHNVMYWYQQKSSQAPKLLFHYYDKDFNNEADTPDNFQSRRPNTSFCFLDIRSPGLGDTAMYLCATSRSGRAVDTDTQYFGPGTRLTVL.

The rearrangement joins TRBV27 to TRBJ2-1; 8 bases fit TRBD1. The CDR3 has 19 residues. J gave up 0 bases and V 1 base, and 11 bases lay outside the gene matches. The V gene's germline CDR1 is MNHEY and CDR2 SMNVEV (reference sequence). CDR3 DNA: TGTGCCAGCAGTTTATATGGACAGGGTTCTCCTAGCTCCTACAATGAGCAGTTCTTC. Protein: CASSLYGQGSPSSYNEQFF.

The chain carries TRBV24-1 and TRBJ1-1; possible D gene TRBD1, 5 bases. This CDR3 comprises 14 residues. With 0 bases removed from V and 13 bases from J, the gap between germline ends came to 17 bases. Germline V CDR1 and CDR2: KGHDR, SFDVKD. The CDR3 loop is CATSDLWAGNSLFF. The CDR3 DNA reads TGTGCCACCAGTGATTTGTGGGCAGGGAATTCCCTTTTCTTT.

The chain employs TRBV6-5 and TRBJ1-5, with D unresolved. The V and J ends lost 0 bases and 4 bases respectively, with 7 bases between them. This CDR3 is 14 amino acids long. Germline values: CDR1 MNHEY, CDR2 SVGAGI. This chain's CDR3 is CASSYSRYNQPQHF. As DNA, the CDR3 is TGTGCCAGCAGTTACTCTCGGTATAATCAGCCCCAGCATTTT.

The V and J genes are TRBV12-3 or TRBV12-4 and TRBJ1-1; D is uncertain. V was pared by 2 bases and J by 6 bases, with 7 bases between. The CDR3 spans 12 residues. This chain's CDR3 is CASSLSPAEAFF. CDR3 in DNA: TGTGCCAGCAGTTTAAGCCCCGCTGAAGCTTTCTTT.

The chain carries TRBV10-2 and TRBJ1-5, with a tentative D call TRBD1 (5 bases). CDR1 WSHSY and CDR2 SAAADI come from the germline V gene. Trimming left V 0 bases short and J 9 bases short, with 12 bases between. This CDR3 has 14 amino acids. CDR3 DNA: TGCGCCAGCAGTGAGTCGGGGCCCTCGCCGCCCCAGCATTTT. It specifies CASSESGPSPPQHF.